This T cell receptor (beta chain) emerged from a study of immune characteristics of hereditary and idiopathic chronic pancreatitis. With regard to the full study: The study examined local immune cells and TCRbeta repertoires in the pancreas in hereditary and idiopathic chronic pancreatitis, using control pancreases from organ donors for comparison. The gDNA-based approach was selected because the approach required minimal in vitro experimental manipulation of T cells infiltrating the pancreas. TCRbeta sequencing included 5 control pancreases, under 10 pancreases with hereditary chronic pancreatitis and about 6 pancreases with idiopathic chronic pancreatitis. Results the study describes overall, beyond this receptor: Among 10 to 15 chronic pancreatitis patients, a positive correlation was found between numbers of productive TCR rearrangements and disease severity scores. Because patient tissue could only be obtained at the time of TPIAT, differences in disease duration may have influenced the immune findings. Hereditary and idiopathic chronic pancreatitis differed in Vbeta-Jbeta gene family usage, including TRBV10, TRBV19, TRBV23 and TRBV5. Chronic pancreatitis caused by alcohol use was not included in the study. Compared with controls, TCRbeta repertoire diversity was significantly higher and clonality was lower in both chronic pancreatitis groups.

Receptor amplification or capture employed the immunoSEQ multiplex PCR assay. The TCRbeta CDR3 region and neighboring sequences were amplified from pancreatic genomic DNA and then sequenced. In the authors' own workflow: Repertoire diversity was assessed as a mean normalized Shannon-Wiener index, together with productive clonality and counts of productive rearrangements. The nonparametric Mann-Whitney U test was used to compare repertoire metrics between controls and chronic pancreatitis. Shared clonotypes were defined as CDR3beta sequences with identical amino acid composition and length across subjects. The source is immuneACCESS, and TCRdb retained only in-frame sequences with V and J called. Part of the clones is not carried over; for the studies checked, unresolved V genes explain less than half of this, and the remainder is unexplained. The V and J calls and the clone size are those of that table, but D and trimming were determined from the DNA. This sample lists 2,000 or so clones; more than 60% were detected once. 16% of the sample is held by the ten biggest clonotypes.

Comments on this clone: What antigen it recognizes has not been identified. No base-level quality is on record; no much larger clone is a single base apart.

The CDR3, from cysteine to phenylalanine, totals 13 residues. The only DNA kept is the CDR3, 39 bases in frame from the first base. Trimming removed 3 bases from V and 8 bases from J, leaving 13 bases between the germline ends. The germline V gene sets CDR1 to ENHRY and CDR2 to SYGVKD. Chronic pancreatitis pancreas tissue came from patients undergoing total pancreatectomy with islet autotransplantation (TPIAT). None of the chronic pancreatitis patients included in the study had a known history of diabetes. For TCRbeta sequencing, genomic DNA was extracted directly from bulk pancreas tissue without sorting T cells. No particular cause of disease was identified in the patients with idiopathic chronic pancreatitis. At two US centers, pancreas tissues from patients and organ donors were collected on a consecutive basis.

The receptor comes from a human donor with chronic pancreatitis. Sequencing was performed on pancreas tissue with idiopathic chronic pancreatitis. Per the publication, the cell subset or site label means: chronic pancreatitis without an identified cause. The chain uses TRBV10-3 and TRBJ1-2; the D segment could be TRBD1, given 5 matching bases. The nucleotide sequence is given as TGTGCCATCAGTGATACAGGCCCTGGGGGCTACACCTTC. Its translation reads: CAISDTGPGGYTF.